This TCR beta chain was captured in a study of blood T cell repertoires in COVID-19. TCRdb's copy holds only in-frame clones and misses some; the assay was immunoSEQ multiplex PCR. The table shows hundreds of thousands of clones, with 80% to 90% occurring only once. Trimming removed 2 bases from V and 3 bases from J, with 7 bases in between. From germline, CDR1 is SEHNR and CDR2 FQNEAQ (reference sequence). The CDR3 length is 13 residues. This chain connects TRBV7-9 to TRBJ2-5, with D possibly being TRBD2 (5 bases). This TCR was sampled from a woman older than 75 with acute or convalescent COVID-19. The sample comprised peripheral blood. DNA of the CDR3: TGTGCCAGCAGCTTAAACGGGGAAGAGACCCAGTACTTC. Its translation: CASSLNGEETQYF. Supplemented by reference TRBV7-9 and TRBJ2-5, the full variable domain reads DTGVSQNPRHKITKRGQNVTFRCDPISEHNRLYWYRQTLGQGPEFLTYFQNEAQLEKSRLLSDRFSAERPKGSFSTLEIQRTEQGDSAMYLCASSLNGEETQYFGPGTRLLVL.